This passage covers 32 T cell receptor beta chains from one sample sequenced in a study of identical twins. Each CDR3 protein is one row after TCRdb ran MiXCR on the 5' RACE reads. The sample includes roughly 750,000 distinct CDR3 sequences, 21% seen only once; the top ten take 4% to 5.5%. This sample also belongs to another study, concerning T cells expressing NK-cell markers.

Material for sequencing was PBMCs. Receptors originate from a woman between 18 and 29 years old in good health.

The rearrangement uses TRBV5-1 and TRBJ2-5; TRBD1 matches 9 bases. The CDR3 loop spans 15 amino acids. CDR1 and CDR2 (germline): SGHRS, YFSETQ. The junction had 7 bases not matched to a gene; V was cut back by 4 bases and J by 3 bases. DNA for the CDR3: TGCGCCAGCAGCATCGGGACAGGGTTGGAAGAGACCCAGTACTTC. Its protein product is CASSIGTGLEETQYF.

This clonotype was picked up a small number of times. The CDR3, as DNA: TGTGCCAGCAGTCGCGACAGGGCCTACTACAATGAGCAGTTCTTC. Translation: CASSRDRAYYNEQFF. The J gene is TRBJ2-1, the V gene TRBV6-1; 7 bases align to TRBD1. V dropped 5 bases and J dropped 3; count of bases not matched to a gene: 7. Germline-derived CDR1 and CDR2 are MNHNS and SASEGT. The CDR3 has 15 amino acids.

As DNA, the CDR3 is TGTGCCATCAATAAAGGGGGTGAACAAGCTTTCTTT. Translating it yields CAINKGGEQAFF. The chain combines TRBV10-3 with TRBJ1-1, with TRBD1 as a possible D gene (6 bases). The germline CDR1 and CDR2 sequences are ENHRY and SYGVKD. Trimming removed 7 bases at V and 9 bases at J, with 15 bases between. The CDR3 sequence is 12 residues long.

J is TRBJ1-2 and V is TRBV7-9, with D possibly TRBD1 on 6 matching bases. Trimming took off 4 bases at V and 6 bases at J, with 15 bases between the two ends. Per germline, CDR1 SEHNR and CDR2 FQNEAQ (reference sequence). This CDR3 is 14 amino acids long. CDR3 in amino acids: CASSSSTGPDGYTF. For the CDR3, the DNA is TGTGCCAGCAGCTCTTCCACAGGGCCGGATGGCTACACCTTC. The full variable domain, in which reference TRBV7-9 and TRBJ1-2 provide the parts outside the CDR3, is DTGVSQNPRHKITKRGQNVTFRCDPISEHNRLYWYRQTLGQGPEFLTYFQNEAQLEKSRLLSDRFSAERPKGSFSTLEIQRTEQGDSAMYLCASSSSTGPDGYTFGSGTRLTVV.

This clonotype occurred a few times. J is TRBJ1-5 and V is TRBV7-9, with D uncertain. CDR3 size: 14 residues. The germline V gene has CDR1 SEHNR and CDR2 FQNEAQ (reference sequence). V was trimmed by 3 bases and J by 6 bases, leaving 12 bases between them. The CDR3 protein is CASSFAWEGQPQHF. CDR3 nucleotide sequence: TGTGCCAGCAGCTTCGCCTGGGAAGGTCAGCCCCAGCATTTT. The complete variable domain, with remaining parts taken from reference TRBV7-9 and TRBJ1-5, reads DTGVSQNPRHKITKRGQNVTFRCDPISEHNRLYWYRQTLGQGPEFLTYFQNEAQLEKSRLLSDRFSAERPKGSFSTLEIQRTEQGDSAMYLCASSFAWEGQPQHFGDGTRLSIL.

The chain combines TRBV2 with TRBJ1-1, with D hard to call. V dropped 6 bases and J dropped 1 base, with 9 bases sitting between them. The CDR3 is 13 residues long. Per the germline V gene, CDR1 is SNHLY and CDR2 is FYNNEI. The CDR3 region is CASRRQSNTEAFF. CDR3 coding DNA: TGTGCCAGCAGACGGCAGTCGAACACTGAAGCTTTCTTT.

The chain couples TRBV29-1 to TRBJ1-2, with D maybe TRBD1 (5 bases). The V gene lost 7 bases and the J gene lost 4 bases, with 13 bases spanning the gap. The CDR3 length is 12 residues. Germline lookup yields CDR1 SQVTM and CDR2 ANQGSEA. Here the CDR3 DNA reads TGCAGCGCCACACGAGGGACCTATGGCTACACCTTC. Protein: CSATRGTYGYTF.

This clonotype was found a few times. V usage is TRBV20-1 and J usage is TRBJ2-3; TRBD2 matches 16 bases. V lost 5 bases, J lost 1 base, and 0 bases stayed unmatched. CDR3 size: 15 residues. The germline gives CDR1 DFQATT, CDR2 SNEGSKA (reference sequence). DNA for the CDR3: TGCAGTGCTGGGACTAGCGGGGGGGGCACAGATACGCAGTATTTT. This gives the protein CSAGTSGGGTDTQYF.

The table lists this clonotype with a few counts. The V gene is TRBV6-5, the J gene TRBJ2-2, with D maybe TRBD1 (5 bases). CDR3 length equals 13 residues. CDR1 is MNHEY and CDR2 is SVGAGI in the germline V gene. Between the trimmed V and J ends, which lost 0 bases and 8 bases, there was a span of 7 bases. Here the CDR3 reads CASSYSTGGELFF. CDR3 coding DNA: TGTGCCAGCAGTTACTCTACAGGTGGGGAGCTGTTTTTT.

CDR3 loop: CASSAVKLVTQYF. In DNA form, the CDR3 reads TGTGCCAGCAGTGCGGTTAAGTTAGTTACGCAGTATTTT. The chain carries TRBV28 and TRBJ2-3, with unresolved D. Germline V lookup: CDR1 MDHEN, CDR2 SYDVKM. Trimming shortened V by 5 bases and J by 8 bases, and 14 bases separated the two germline ends. CDR3 length: 13 residues.

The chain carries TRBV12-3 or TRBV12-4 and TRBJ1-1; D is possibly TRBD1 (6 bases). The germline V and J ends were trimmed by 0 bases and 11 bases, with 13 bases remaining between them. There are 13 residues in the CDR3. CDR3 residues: CASSLANRVAAFF. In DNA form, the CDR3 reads TGTGCCAGCAGTTTAGCGAACAGGGTCGCGGCTTTCTTT.

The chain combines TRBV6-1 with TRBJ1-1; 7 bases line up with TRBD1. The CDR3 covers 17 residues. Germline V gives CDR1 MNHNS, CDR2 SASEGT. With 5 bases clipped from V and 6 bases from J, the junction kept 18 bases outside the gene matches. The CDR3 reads CASSRRGASSGTAEAFF. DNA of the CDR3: TGTGCCAGCAGTAGGAGGGGAGCTTCATCCGGGACAGCTGAAGCTTTCTTT.

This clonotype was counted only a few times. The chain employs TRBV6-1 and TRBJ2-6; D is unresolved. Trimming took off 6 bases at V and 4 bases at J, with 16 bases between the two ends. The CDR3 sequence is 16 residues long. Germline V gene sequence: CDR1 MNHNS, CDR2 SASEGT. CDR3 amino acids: CASSSRLLPGANVLTF. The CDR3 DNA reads TGTGCCAGCAGCAGCCGTCTATTGCCCGGGGCCAACGTCCTGACTTTC.

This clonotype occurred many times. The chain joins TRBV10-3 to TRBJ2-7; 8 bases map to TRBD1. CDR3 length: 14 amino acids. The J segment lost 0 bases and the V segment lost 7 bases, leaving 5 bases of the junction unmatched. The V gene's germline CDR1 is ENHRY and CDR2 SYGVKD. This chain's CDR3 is CAIKRDRTSYEQYF. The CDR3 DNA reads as TGTGCCATCAAACGGGACAGGACCTCCTACGAGCAGTACTTC.

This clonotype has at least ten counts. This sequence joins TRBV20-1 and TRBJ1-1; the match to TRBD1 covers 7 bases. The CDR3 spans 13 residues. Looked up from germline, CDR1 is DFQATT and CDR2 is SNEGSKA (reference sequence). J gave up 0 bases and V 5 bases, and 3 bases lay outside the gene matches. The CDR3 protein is CSAPGTVNTEAFF. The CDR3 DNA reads TGCAGTGCTCCCGGGACAGTGAACACTGAAGCTTTCTTT.

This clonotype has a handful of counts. CDR3 coding DNA: TGCAGTGCTAGAAACCGGGACAGCGCCTACGAGCAGTACTTC. It codes for CSARNRDSAYEQYF. The genes are TRBV20-1 and TRBJ2-7, with 7 bases fitting TRBD1. The ends lost 2 bases at V and 2 bases at J; junction bases unmatched: 6. CDR3 length: 14 amino acids. From germline, CDR1 is DFQATT and CDR2 SNEGSKA (reference sequence).

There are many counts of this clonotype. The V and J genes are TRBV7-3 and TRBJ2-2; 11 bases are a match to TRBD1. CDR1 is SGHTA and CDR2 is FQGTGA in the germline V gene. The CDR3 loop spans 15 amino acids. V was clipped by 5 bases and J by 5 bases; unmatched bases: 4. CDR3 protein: CASSPGQGGTGELFF. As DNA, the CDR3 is TGTGCCAGCAGCCCGGGACAGGGGGGTACCGGGGAGCTGTTTTTT.

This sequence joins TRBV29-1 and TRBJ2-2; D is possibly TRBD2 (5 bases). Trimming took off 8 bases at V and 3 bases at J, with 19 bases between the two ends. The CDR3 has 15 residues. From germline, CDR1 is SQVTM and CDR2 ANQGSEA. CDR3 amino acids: CSPPLLVGDTGELFF. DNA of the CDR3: TGCAGCCCCCCCTTACTAGTTGGAGACACCGGGGAGCTGTTTTTT.

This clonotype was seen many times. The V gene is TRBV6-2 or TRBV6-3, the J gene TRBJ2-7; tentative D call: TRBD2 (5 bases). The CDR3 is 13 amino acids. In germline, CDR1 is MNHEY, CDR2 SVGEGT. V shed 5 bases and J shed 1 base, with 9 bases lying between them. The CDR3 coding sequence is TGTGCCAGCAGTGTCGACTATTCCTACGAGCAGTACTTC. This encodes CASSVDYSYEQYF.

The CDR3 DNA reads TGTGCCAGCAGCCCCCAGAGCGGGAGAGGAGAGACCCAGTACTTC. Its translation is CASSPQSGRGETQYF. This rearrangement joins TRBV7-2 to TRBJ2-5; 8 bases are a match to TRBD2. Germline V gene data show CDR1 as SGHTA and CDR2 as FQGNSA. V gave up 5 bases and J gave up 4 bases; unmatched junction bases: 9. This CDR3 has 15 residues.

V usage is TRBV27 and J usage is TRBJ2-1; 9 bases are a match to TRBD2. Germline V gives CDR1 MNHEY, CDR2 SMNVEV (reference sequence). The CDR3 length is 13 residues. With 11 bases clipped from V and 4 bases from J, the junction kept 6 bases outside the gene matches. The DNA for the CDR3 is TGTGCCGTCCGGACTAGCGAATACAATGAGCAGTTCTTC. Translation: CAVRTSEYNEQFF.

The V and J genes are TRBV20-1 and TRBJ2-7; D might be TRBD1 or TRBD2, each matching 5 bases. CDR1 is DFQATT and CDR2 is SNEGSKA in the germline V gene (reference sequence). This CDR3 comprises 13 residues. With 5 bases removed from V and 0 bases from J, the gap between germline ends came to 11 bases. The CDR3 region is CSAVTGTSYEQYF. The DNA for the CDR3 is TGCAGTGCTGTTACCGGGACCTCCTACGAGCAGTACTTC.

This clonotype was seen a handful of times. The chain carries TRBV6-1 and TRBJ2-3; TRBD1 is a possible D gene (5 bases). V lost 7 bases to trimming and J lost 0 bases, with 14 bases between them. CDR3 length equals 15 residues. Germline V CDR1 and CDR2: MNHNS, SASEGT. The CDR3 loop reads CASKGFGSSTDTQYF. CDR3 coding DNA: TGTGCCAGCAAGGGGTTCGGCAGCAGCACAGATACGCAGTATTTT.

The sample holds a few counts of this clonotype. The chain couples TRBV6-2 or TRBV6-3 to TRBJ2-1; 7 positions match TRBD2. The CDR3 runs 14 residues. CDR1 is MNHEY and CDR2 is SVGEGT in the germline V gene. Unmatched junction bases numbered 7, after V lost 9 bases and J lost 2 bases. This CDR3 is CARGGTKTYNEQFF. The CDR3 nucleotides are TGTGCCAGGGGGGGGACGAAGACCTACAATGAGCAGTTCTTC.

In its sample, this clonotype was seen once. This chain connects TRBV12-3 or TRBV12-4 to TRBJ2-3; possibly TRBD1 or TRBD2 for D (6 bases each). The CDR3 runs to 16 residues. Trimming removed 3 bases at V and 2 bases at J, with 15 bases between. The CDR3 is CASSLGGHRFTDTQYF. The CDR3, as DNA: TGTGCCAGCAGTTTGGGGGGACATAGATTCACAGATACGCAGTATTTT.

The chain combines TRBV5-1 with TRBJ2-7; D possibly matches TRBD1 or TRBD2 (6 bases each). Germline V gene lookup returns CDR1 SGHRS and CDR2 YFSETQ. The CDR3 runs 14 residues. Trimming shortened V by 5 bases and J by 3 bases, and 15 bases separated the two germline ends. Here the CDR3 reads CASRFGGTYYEQYF. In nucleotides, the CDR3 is TGCGCCAGCAGATTCGGGGGCACCTACTACGAGCAGTACTTC.

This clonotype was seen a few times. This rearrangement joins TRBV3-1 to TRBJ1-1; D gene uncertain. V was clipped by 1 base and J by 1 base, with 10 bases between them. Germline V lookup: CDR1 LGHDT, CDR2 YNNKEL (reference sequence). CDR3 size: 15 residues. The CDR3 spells CASSQVWEGNTEAFF. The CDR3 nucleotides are TGTGCCAGCAGCCAAGTGTGGGAGGGGAACACTGAAGCTTTCTTT.

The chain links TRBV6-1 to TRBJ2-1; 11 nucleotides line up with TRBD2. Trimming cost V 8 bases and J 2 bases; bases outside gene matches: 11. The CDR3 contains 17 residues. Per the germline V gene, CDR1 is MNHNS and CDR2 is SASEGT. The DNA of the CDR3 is TGTGCCAGCGCGGAATTAGCGGGAGGGAAAGCCTACAATGAGCAGTTCTTC. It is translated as CASAELAGGKAYNEQFF.

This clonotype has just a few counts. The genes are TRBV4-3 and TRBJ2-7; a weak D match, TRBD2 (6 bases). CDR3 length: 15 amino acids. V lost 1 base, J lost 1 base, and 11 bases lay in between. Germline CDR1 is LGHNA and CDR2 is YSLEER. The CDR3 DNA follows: TGCGCCAGCAGCCAAGGGCGGGACCCATCCTACGAGCAGTACTTC. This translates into CASSQGRDPSYEQYF.

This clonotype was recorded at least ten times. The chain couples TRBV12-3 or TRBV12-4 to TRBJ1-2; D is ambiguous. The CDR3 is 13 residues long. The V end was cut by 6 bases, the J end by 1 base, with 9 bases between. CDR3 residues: CASSPGLNYGYTF. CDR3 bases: TGTGCCAGCAGCCCGGGTCTTAACTATGGCTACACCTTC.

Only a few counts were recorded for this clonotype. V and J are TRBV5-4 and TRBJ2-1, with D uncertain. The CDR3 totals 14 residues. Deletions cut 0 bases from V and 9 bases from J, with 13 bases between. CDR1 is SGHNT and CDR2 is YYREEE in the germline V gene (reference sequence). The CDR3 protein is CASSLVQPTGEQFF. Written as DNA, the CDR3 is TGTGCCAGCAGCTTGGTCCAGCCTACGGGTGAGCAGTTCTTC.

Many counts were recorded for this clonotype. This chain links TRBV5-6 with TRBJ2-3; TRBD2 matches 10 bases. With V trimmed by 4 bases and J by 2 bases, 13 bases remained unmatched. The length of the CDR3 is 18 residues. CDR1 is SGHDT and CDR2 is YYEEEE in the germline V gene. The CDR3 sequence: CASSPALLAGSPTDTQYF. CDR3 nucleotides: TGTGCCAGCAGCCCCGCCCTACTAGCGGGATCCCCCACAGATACGCAGTATTTT.